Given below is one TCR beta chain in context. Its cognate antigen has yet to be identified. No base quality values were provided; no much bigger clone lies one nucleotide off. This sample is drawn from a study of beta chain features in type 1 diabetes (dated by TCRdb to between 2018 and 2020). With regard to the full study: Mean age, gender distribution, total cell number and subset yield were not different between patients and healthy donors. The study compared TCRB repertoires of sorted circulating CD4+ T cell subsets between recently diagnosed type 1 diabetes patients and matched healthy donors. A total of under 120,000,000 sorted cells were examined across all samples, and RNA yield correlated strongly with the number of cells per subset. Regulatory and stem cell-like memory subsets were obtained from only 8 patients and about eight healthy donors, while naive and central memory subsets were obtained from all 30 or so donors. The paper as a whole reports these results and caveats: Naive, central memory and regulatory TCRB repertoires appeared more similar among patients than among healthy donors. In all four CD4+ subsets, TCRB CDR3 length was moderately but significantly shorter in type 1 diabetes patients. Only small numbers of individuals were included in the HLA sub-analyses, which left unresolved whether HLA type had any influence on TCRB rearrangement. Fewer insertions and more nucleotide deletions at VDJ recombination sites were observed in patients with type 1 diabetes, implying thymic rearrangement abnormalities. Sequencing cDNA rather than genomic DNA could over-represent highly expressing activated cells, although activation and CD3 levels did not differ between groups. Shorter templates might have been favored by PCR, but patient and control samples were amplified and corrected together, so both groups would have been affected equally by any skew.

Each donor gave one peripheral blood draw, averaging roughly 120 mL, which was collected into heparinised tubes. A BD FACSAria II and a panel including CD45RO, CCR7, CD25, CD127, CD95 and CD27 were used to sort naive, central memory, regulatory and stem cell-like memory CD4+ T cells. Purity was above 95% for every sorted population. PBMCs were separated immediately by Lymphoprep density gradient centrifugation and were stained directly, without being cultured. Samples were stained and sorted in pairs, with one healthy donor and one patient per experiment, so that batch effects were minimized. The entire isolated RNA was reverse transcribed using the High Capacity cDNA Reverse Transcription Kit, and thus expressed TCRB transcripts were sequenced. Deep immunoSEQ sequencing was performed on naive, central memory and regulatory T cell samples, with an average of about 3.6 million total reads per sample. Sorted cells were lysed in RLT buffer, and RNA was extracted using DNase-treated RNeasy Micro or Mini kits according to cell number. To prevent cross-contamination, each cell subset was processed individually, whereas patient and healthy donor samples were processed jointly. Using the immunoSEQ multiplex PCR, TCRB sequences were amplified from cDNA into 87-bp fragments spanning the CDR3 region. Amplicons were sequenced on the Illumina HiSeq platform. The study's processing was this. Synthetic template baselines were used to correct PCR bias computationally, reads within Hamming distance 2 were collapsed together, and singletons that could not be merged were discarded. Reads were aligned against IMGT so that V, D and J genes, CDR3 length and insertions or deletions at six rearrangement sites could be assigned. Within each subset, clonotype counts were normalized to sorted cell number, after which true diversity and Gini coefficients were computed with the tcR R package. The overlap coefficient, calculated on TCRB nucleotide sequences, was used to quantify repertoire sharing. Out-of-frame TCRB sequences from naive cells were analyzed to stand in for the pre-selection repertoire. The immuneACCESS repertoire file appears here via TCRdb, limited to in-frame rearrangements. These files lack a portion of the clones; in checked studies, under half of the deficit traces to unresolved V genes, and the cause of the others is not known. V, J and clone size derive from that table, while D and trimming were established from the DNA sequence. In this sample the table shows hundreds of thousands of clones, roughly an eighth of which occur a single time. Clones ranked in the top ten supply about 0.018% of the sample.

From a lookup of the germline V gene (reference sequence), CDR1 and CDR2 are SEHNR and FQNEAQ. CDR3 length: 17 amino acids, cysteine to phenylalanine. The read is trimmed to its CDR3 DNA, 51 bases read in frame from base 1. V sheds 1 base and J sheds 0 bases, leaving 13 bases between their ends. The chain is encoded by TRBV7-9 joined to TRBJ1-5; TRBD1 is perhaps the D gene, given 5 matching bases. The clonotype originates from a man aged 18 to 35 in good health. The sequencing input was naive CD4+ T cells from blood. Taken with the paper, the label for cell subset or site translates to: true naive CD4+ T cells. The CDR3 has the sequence CASSLVLDSYSNQPQHF. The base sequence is TGTGCCAGCAGCTTAGTCCTTGACAGCTATAGCAATCAGCCCCAGCATTTT.